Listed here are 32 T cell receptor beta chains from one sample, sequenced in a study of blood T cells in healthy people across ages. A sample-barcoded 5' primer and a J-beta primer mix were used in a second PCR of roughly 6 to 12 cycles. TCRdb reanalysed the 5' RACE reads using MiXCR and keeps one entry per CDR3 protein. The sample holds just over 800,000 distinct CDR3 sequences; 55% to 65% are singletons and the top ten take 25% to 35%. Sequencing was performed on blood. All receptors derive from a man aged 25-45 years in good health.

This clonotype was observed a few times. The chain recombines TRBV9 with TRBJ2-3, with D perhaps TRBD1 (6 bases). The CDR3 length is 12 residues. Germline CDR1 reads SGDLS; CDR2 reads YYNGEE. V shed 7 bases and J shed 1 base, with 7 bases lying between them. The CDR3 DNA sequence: TGTGCCAGCGAGGGGGGCACAGATACGCAGTATTTT. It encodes CASEGGTDTQYF.

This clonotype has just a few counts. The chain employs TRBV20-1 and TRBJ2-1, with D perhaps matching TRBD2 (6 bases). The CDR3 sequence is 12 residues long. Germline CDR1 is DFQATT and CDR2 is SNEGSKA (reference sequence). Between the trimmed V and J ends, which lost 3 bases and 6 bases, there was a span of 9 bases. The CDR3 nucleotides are TGCAGTGCTAGCCCGCGGGGCAATGAGCAGTTCTTC. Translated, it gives CSASPRGNEQFF.

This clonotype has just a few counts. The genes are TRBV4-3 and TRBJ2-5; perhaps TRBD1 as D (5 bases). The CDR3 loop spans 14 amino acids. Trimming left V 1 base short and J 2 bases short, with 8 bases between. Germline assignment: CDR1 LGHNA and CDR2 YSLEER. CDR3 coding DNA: TGCGCCAGCAGCCAAGGACAGCAGCAAGAGACCCAGTACTTC. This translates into CASSQGQQQETQYF.

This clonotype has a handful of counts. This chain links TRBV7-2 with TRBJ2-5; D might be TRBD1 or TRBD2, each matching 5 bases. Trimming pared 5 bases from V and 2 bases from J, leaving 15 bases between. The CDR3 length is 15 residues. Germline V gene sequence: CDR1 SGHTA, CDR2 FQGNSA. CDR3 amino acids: CASSKAAGRQETQYF. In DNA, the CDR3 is TGTGCCAGCAGCAAAGCGGCAGGGAGACAAGAGACCCAGTACTTC.

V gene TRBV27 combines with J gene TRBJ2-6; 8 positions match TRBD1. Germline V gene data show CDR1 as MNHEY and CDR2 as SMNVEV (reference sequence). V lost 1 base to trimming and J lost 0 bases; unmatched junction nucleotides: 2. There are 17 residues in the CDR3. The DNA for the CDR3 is TGTGCCAGCAGTTTATTTGGACAGGGCTCTGGGGCCAACGTCCTGACTTTC. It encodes CASSLFGQGSGANVLTF.

The CDR3 is CASSNGRSDEQYF. The CDR3 nucleotides are TGTGCCAGCAGCAACGGACGGTCCGACGAGCAGTACTTC. The rearrangement links TRBV3-1 to TRBJ2-7, with D uncertain. Trimming pared 5 bases from V and 5 bases from J, leaving 13 bases between. CDR3 length equals 13 residues. In germline, CDR1 is LGHDT, CDR2 YNNKEL (reference sequence).

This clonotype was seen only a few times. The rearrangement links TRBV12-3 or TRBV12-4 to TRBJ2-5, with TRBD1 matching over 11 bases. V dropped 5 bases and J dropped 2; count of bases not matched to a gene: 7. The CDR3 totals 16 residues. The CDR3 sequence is CASSHGQGAGQETQYF. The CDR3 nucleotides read TGTGCCAGCAGTCACGGACAGGGGGCCGGTCAAGAGACCCAGTACTTC.

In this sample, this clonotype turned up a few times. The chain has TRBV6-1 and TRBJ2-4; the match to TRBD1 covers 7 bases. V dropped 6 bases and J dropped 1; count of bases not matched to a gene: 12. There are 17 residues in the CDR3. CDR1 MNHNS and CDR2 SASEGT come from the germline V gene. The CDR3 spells CASRTPTGAFAKNIQYF. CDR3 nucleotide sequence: TGTGCCAGCAGGACCCCCACAGGGGCTTTTGCCAAAAACATTCAGTACTTC.

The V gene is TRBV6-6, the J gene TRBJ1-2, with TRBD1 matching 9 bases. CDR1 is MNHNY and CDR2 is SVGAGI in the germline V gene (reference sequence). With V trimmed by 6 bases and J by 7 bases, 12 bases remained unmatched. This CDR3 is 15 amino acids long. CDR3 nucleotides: TGTGCCAGCAGATGGACAGGGGACCCCCAGGTTGGCTACACCTTC. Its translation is CASRWTGDPQVGYTF.

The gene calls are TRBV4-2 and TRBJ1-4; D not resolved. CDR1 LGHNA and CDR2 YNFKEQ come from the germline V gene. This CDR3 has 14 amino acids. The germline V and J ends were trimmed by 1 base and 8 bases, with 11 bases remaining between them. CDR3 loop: CASSQGGVGEKLFF. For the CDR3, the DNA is TGTGCCAGCAGCCAAGGTGGAGTTGGCGAAAAACTGTTTTTT.

The CDR3 coding sequence is TGTGCCAGCAGTTACACCCCCTACGAGCAGTACTTC. Translation: CASSYTPYEQYF. The rearrangement joins TRBV6-6 to TRBJ2-7, with no clear D. The CDR3 is made up of 12 amino acids. Trimming cost V 2 bases and J 2 bases, with 4 bases left between them. Germline values: CDR1 MNHNY, CDR2 SVGAGI (reference sequence).

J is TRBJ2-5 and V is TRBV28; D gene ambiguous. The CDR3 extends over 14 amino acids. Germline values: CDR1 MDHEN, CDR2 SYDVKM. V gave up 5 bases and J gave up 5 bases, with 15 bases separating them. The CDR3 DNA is TGTGCCAGCAGTCCTCCCAAGACGAGGGAGACCCAGTACTTC. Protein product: CASSPPKTRETQYF.

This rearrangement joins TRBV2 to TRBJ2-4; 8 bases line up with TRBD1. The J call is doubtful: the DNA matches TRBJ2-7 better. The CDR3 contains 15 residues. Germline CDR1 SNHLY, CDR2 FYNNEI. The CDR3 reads CASSHRTGTSYEQYF. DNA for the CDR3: TGTGCCAGCAGTCATCGGACAGGGACCTCCTACGAGCAGTACTTC.

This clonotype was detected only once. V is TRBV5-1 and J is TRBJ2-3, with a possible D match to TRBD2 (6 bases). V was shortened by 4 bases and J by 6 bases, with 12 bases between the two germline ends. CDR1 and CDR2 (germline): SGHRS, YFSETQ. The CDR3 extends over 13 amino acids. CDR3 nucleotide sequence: TGCGCCAGCAGCGCGGGGAATTTGGATACGCAGTATTTT. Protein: CASSAGNLDTQYF.

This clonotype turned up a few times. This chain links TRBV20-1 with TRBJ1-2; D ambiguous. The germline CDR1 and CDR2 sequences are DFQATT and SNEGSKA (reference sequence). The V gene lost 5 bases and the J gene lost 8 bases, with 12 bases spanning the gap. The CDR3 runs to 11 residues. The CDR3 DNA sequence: TGCAGTGCTGAGGTCAGAAGGGGCTACACCTTC. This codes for CSAEVRRGYTF.

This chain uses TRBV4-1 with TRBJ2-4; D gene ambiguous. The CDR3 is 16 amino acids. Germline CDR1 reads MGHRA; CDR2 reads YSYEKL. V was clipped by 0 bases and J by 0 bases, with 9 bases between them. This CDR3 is CASSQDAGLAKNIQYF. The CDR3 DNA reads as TGCGCCAGCAGCCAAGATGCCGGATTAGCCAAAAACATTCAGTACTTC.

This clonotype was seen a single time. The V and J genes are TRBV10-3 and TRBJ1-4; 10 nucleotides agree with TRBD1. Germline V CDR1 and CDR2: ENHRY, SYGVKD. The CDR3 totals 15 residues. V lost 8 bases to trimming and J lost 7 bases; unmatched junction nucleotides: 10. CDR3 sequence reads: CAISSGTGAGEKLFF. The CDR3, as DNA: TGTGCCATCTCGTCCGGGACAGGGGCGGGTGAAAAACTGTTTTTT.

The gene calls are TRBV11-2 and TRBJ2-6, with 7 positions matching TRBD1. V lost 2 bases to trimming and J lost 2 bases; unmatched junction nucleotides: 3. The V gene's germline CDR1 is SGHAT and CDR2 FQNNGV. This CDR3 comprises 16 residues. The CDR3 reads CASSLLGGAGANVLTF. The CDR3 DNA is TGTGCCAGCAGCTTATTAGGGGGCGCTGGGGCCAACGTCCTGACTTTC. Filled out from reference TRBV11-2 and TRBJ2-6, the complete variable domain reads EAGVAQSPRYKIIEKRQSVAFWCNPISGHATLYWYQQILGQGPKLLIQFQNNGVVDDSQLPKDRFSAERLKGVDSTLKIQPAKLEDSAVYLCASSLLGGAGANVLTFGAGSRLTVL.

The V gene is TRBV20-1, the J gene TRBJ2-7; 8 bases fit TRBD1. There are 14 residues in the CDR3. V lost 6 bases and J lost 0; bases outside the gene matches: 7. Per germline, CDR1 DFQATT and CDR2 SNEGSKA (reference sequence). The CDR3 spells CSADRTGLSYEQYF. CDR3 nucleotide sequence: TGCAGTGCCGACAGGACAGGGCTCTCCTACGAGCAGTACTTC.

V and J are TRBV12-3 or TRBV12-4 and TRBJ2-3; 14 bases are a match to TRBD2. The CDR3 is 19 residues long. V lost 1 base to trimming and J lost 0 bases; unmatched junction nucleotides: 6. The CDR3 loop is CASSLGGLAGAISTDTQYF. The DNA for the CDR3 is TGTGCCAGCAGTTTAGGGGGACTAGCGGGGGCCATAAGCACAGATACGCAGTATTTT.

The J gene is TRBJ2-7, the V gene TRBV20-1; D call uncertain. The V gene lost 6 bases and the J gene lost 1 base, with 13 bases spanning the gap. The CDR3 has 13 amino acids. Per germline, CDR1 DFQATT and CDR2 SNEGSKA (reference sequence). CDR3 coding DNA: TGCAGTGCGGGCCCTCTTACTTCCTACGAGCAGTACTTC. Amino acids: CSAGPLTSYEQYF.

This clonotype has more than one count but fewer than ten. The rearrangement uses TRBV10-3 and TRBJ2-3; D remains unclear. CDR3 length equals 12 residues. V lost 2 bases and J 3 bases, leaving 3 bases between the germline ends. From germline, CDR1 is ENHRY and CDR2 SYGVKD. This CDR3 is CAISEGTDTQYF. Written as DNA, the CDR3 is TGTGCCATCAGTGAGGGGACAGATACGCAGTATTTT.

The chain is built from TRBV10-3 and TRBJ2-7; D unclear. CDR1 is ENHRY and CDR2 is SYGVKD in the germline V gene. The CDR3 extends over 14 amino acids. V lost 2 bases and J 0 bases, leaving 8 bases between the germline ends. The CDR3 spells CAISEPDNSYEQYF. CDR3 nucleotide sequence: TGTGCCATCAGTGAGCCCGACAACTCCTACGAGCAGTACTTC.

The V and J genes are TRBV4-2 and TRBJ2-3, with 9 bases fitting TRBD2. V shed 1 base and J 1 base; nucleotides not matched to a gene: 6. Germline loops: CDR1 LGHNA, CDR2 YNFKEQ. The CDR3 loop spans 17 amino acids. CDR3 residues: CASSQVGSSGGTDTQYF. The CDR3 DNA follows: TGTGCCAGCAGCCAAGTCGGCTCTAGCGGGGGCACAGATACGCAGTATTTT.

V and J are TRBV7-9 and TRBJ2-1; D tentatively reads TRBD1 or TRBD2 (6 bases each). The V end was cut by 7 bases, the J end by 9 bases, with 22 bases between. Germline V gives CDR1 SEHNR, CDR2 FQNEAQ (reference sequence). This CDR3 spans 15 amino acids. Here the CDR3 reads CASTVGIGGLGEQFF. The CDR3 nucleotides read TGTGCCAGCACAGTGGGGATTGGGGGGCTGGGTGAGCAGTTCTTC.

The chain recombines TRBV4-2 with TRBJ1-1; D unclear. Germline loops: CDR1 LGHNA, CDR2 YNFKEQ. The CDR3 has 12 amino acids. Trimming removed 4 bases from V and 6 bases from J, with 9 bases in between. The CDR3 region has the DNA TGTGCCAGCAGCCCACGACAATCTGAAGCTTTCTTT. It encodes CASSPRQSEAFF.

The CDR3 spells CASSEGPGGDTQYF. CDR3 DNA: TGTGCCAGCAGTGAAGGACCTGGGGGAGATACGCAGTATTTT. The chain joins TRBV2 to TRBJ2-3; D possibly matches TRBD1 or TRBD2 (5 bases each). Deletions cut 1 base from V and 5 bases from J, with 10 bases between. The CDR3 is 14 residues long. Looked up from germline, CDR1 is SNHLY and CDR2 is FYNNEI.

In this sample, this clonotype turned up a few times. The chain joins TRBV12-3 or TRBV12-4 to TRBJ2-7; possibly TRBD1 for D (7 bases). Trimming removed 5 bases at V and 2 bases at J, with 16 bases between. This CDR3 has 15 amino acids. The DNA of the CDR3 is TGTGCCAGCAGTACCGGGACAGCGGGTCCCTACGAGCAGTACTTC. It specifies CASSTGTAGPYEQYF.

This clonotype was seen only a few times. The CDR3, as DNA: TGCGCCAGCAGCGTGCAGGGGTCAACTAATGAAAAACTGTTTTTT. It codes for CASSVQGSTNEKLFF. The V call is TRBV5-1, the J call TRBJ1-4, with a tentative D call TRBD1 (6 bases). The CDR3 spans 15 residues. V was cut by 4 bases and J by 0 bases, with 10 bases left in between. Germline CDR1 is SGHRS and CDR2 is YFSETQ.

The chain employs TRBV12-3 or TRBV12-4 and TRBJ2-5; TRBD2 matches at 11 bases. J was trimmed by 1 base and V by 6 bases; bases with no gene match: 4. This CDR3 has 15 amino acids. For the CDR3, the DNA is TGTGCCAGCAGGGTAGCGGGGGGGATCCAAGAGACCCAGTACTTC. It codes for CASRVAGGIQETQYF.

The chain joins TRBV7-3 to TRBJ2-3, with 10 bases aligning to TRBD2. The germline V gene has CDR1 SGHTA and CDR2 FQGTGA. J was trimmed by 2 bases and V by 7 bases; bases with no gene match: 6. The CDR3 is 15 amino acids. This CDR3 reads CASNPSGGTTDTQYF. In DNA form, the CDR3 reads TGTGCCAGCAACCCTAGCGGGGGTACCACAGATACGCAGTATTTT.

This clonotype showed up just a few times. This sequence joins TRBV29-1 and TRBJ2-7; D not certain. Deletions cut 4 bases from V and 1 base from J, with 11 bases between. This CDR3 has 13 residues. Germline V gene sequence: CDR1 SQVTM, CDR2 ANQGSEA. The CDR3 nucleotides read TGCAGCGTTGTTCCCGTAGATTCCTACGAGCAGTACTTC. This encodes CSVVPVDSYEQYF.